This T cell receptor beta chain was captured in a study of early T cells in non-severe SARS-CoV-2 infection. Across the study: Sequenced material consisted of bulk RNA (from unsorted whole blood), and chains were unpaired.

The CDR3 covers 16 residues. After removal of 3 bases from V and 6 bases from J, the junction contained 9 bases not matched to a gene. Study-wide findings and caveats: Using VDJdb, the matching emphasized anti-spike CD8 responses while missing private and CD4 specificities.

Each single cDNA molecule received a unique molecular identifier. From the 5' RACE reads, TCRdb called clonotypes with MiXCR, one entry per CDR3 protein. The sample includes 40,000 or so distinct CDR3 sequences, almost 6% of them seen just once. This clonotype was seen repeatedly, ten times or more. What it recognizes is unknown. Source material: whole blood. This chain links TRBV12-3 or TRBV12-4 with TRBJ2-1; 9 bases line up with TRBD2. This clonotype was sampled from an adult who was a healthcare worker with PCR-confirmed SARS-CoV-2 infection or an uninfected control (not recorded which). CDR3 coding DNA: TGTGCCAGCAGTTTGATCCGGCGGGGGGGCCTCAATGAGCAGTTCTTC. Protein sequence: CASSLIRRGGLNEQFF.